Here is one TCR beta chain with its context. Its antigen is not yet known. One base away there is no much larger clone; base qualities are not given. This entry comes from a study of T cell repertoires in cytomegalovirus infection (dated by TCRdb to 2018 to 2020). Concerning the study at large: Recently identified HLA-C-restricted CMV epitopes, whose presentation resists viral immunomodulation, were targeted by peptide stimulations together with well-studied HLA-B-restricted epitopes. The HLA type of each donor mattered for the analysis, because public TCR beta signatures pointed to carriage of CMV infection along with the matching HLA type.

Trimming removed 8 bases from V and 3 bases from J, leaving 14 bases between the germline ends. The CDR3 contains 13 residues, cysteine and valine counted. The read is trimmed to its CDR3 DNA, 39 bases read in frame from base 1. The germline V gene encodes CDR1 MNHEY and CDR2 SVGEGT. The label giving this sample's treatment or condition can be read as: in vitro stimulation with specific CMV peptide epitopes to enrich CMV-specific T cells. TCRdb records Illumina HiSeq 1500 as the sequencer. TCRdb reprocessed the public reads (quality trimming at Q25 with fastp, clone calling with MiXCR) and kept in-frame beta chains. Records with the same CDR3 protein are collapsed into one entry carrying the most frequent genes and DNA. The sample yields 800,000 to 950,000 distinct CDR3 sequences; about 30% were counted once. The biggest ten clones account for 9.5% to 15% of the sample. What the study reported, not specific to this receptor: Carriers of CMV infection plus the relevant HLA type were discriminated by the cumulative frequency of public TCR beta family members in the study cohort and in an independent roughly 370-donor cohort. The ex vivo response was dominated by HLA-C-restricted CMV-specific TCR beta clonotypes, which also provided the single most frequent clonotype in two of eight donors.

The source of this sequence is a human donor in good health (CMV status not recorded). Some clones in this sample may be carry-over from other donors' samples. The sequencing here drew on cultured CD8+ T cells from PBMCs, taken from culture after CMV antigen stimulation. Recombination linked TRBV6-2 or TRBV6-3 to TRBJ2-7, with a weak D call of TRBD2 (6 bases match). CDR3 reads: CASPLQGGYEQYV. The nucleotide sequence reads TGTGCCAGCCCTTTGCAGGGAGGCTACGAGCAGTACGTC.